Below are 8 T cell receptor beta chains sequenced from a single sample in a study of CD8+ T cells in alopecia areata. cDNA serving as the sequencing template came from extracted, reverse transcribed RNA. The assay was immunoSEQ multiplex PCR, and TCRdb's table has in-frame clones only and misses some. The top ten clones hold around 10% of a sample with 93,000 or so clones, approximately 58% of them seen once. The material sequenced was CD4+ T cells sorted from blood. These receptors were obtained from a human donor in good health.

This clone was seen a handful of times. The chain recombines TRBV25-1 with TRBJ2-5; 8 positions match TRBD1. Germline V lookup: CDR1 MGHDK, CDR2 SYGVNS. This CDR3 region has 16 residues. Losses at the gene ends were 3 bases for V and 0 bases for J; bases not matched to a gene: 6. DNA for the CDR3: TGTGCCAGCAGTGATCCCGGGACAGGAAACCAAGAGACCCAGTACTTC. This translates into CASSDPGTGNQETQYF. The full variable domain, its missing parts supplied by reference TRBV25-1 and TRBJ2-5, is EADIYQTPRYLVIGTGKKITLECSQTMGHDKMYWYQQDPGMELHLIHYSYGVNSTEKGDLSSESTVSRIRTEHFPLTLESARPSHTSQYLCASSDPGTGNQETQYFGPGTRLLVL.

This chain links TRBV27 with TRBJ2-7, with D maybe TRBD2 (5 bases). The V end lost 4 bases, the J end lost 3 bases, and 13 bases lay between the germline ends. This CDR3 is 14 amino acids long. The germline V gene has CDR1 MNHEY and CDR2 SMNVEV (reference sequence). CDR3 protein: CASSSTLVDYEQYF. As DNA, the CDR3 is TGTGCCAGCAGTTCGACACTAGTGGACTACGAGCAGTACTTC.

A word on this clone: The sample has other DNA sequences that encode this CDR3 too. The rearrangement links TRBV29-1 to TRBJ2-7; D possibly corresponds to TRBD2 (5 bases). V lost 6 bases, J lost 4 bases, and 13 bases lay in between. Germline CDR1 reads SQVTM; CDR2 reads ANQGSEA. The CDR3 contains 12 residues. The CDR3 nucleotides are TGCAGCGTCGTAACACTAGGGTACGAGCAGTACTTC. Translation gives CSVVTLGYEQYF.

The chain couples TRBV10-3 to TRBJ2-3; no definite D call. The CDR3 contains 14 residues. With 6 bases removed from V and 0 bases from J, the gap between germline ends came to 10 bases. Looked up from germline, CDR1 is ENHRY and CDR2 is SYGVKD. The CDR3 region has the DNA TGTGCCATCAGCCGACCCTCTAGCACAGATACGCAGTATTTT. Its translation: CAISRPSSTDTQYF.

The CDR3 nucleotides read TGTGCCAGCAGCCCCTCCCAGGGGCTCACTGAAGCTTTCTTT. Its translation is CASSPSQGLTEAFF. The rearrangement uses TRBV5-4 and TRBJ1-1; D may be TRBD1 (6 bases). V was cut by 4 bases and J by 4 bases, with 14 bases left in between. CDR1 SGHNT and CDR2 YYREEE come from the germline V gene (reference sequence). This CDR3 contains 14 residues.

With regard to this clone: At one boundary the junction diverges from the germline segment, which might be a read error. V usage is TRBV5-6 and J usage is TRBJ1-6; D remains unclear. The CDR3 covers 18 residues. Germline CDR1 SGHDT, CDR2 YYEEEE. This chain's CDR3 is CANSLFRVAPEGNSPLHF. The DNA of the CDR3 is TGTGCCAACAGCTTGTTTCGGGTTGCCCCAGAAGGTAATTCACCCCTCCACTTT.

This clone was detected only a few times. V gene TRBV29-1 combines with J gene TRBJ2-5, with 7 positions matching TRBD1. The length of the CDR3 is 13 residues. Per germline, CDR1 SQVTM and CDR2 ANQGSEA. The V gene end was trimmed by 5 bases and the J gene end by 3 bases; junction bases not matched to a gene: 6. CDR3 sequence reads: CSVRPGQKETQYF. The CDR3 nucleotides read TGCAGCGTTAGACCGGGACAGAAAGAGACCCAGTACTTC.

This clone was seen a handful of times. This chain uses TRBV9 with TRBJ2-1, with TRBD2 identical over 12 bases. V lost 0 bases to trimming and J lost 5 bases; unmatched junction nucleotides: 3. The CDR3 loop spans 16 amino acids. CDR1 and CDR2 (germline): SGDLS, YYNGEE. In DNA, the CDR3 is TGTGCCAGCAGCGTAGGACTAGCGGGGGAAAACAATGAGCAGTTCTTC. Translating gives CASSVGLAGENNEQFF.